Here is one T cell receptor (beta chain) with its context. This specimen belongs to a study of CD4+ T cells in melanoma. Between the trimmed V and J ends, which lost 1 base and 6 bases, there was a span of 9 bases. CDR1 is SEHNR and CDR2 is FQNEAQ in the germline V gene (reference sequence). CDR3 length: 13 amino acids. TCRdb keeps only in-frame clones here, not all; method: immunoSEQ multiplex PCR. The sample has about 110,000 clones; roughly 90% are singletons. The clonotype comes from a human donor with melanoma. The sequencing sample was made of peripheral blood. The genes are TRBV7-9 and TRBJ1-2, with D hard to call. DNA of the CDR3: TGTGCCAGCAGCTTAGTGAGTGCGAATGGCTACACCTTC. Translating it yields CASSLVSANGYTF.